This TCR beta chain was captured by sequencing in a study of T cell repertoires in cytomegalovirus infection. A word on this clonotype: The antigen remains unidentified.

TCRdb redid the calling of the reads with MiXCR, one entry per CDR3 protein. The profile shows hundreds of thousands of distinct CDR3 sequences, roughly 15% of them singletons. Study-wide points: HLA-C-restricted, CMV-specific TCR beta clonotypes were dominant ex vivo.

Sequencing was performed on PBMCs. This TCR derives from a human donor in good health (CMV status not recorded). Some clones in this sample may be carry-over from other donors' samples.

The CDR3 coding sequence is TGTGCCAGCAGCTCAAAAGCCGGGACCCACTATGGCTACACCTTC. Its translation is CASSSKAGTHYGYTF. The rearrangement uses TRBV5-4 and TRBJ1-2; the D gene is possibly TRBD1 (5 bases). This CDR3 comprises 15 residues. Germline V gene sequence: CDR1 SGHNT, CDR2 YYREEE (reference sequence). V was shortened by 3 bases and J by 3 bases, with 15 bases between the two germline ends.